Following are 2 T cell receptor beta chains from one sample sequenced in a study of T cell responses to AZD1222 COVID-19 vaccine. Sequencing used immunoSEQ multiplex PCR; TCRdb keeps in-frame clones, though not all of them. The table includes about 130,000 clones, around 90% detected once. The sequencing here drew on peripheral blood, taken 28 days after the second AZD1222 dose. The receptors originated from an adult who received the AZD1222 COVID-19 vaccine.

V gene TRBV19 combines with J gene TRBJ1-5, with no clear D. Deletions cut 1 base from V and 3 bases from J, with 7 bases between. The germline CDR1 and CDR2 sequences are LNHDA and SQIVND (reference sequence). This CDR3 comprises 14 residues. The CDR3 is CASSIGRVNQPQHF. The CDR3 nucleotides are TGTGCCAGTAGTATAGGGCGAGTCAATCAGCCCCAGCATTTT.

The chain recombines TRBV7-2 with TRBJ2-2, with D uncertain. Trimming shortened V by 5 bases and J by 0 bases, and 10 bases separated the two germline ends. This CDR3 comprises 15 residues. From germline, CDR1 is SGHTA and CDR2 FQGNSA. CDR3 sequence reads: CASSQGRTNTGELFF. The CDR3 DNA is TGTGCCAGCAGCCAAGGGCGGACGAACACCGGGGAGCTGTTTTTT.